This T cell receptor beta chain was identified during a study of blood T cell repertoires in COVID-19. Looking at the study overall: The samples span acute and convalescent COVID-19 from the United States, Italy and Spain. Nucleic acid was either cDNA or gDNA, and it came from T cells, B-cell-depleted T cells, or PBMCs.

In the original analysis: Amplified reference gene primers provided the basis for estimating nucleated cell counts. The table came from immunoSEQ multiplex PCR; TCRdb's copy has only in-frame clones and leaves some out. V and J calls and clone size follow that table, whereas D and trimming were derived from the DNA. The data contain hundreds of thousands of clones, approximately 91% of them singletons. Only one count was recorded for this clone. This TCR was sampled from a man in his sixties who had recovered from COVID-19. Sequencing was done on a sample of peripheral blood.

The CDR3: CASSRKQGLGQFF. In DNA, the CDR3 is TGTGCCAGCAGTAGAAAACAGGGCTTAGGGCAGTTCTTC. V gene TRBV12-3 or TRBV12-4 combines with J gene TRBJ2-1, with D maybe TRBD1 (6 bases). V gave up 5 bases and J gave up 12 bases, with 17 bases separating them. The CDR3 loop spans 13 amino acids.